Listed here are 16 T cell receptor beta chains from one sample, sequenced in a study of response to subunit inactivated influenza vaccine. TCRdb reprocessed the RT-PCR reads via MiXCR and lists one record per CDR3 protein. The table lists approximately 230,000 distinct CDR3 sequences, more than 9% of them singletons. The source material was non-naive T cells sorted from PBMCs, sampled 14 to 15 days before vaccination. Source of these receptors: a man over 45 who received an inactivated influenza vaccine.

Many counts were recorded for this clonotype. The chain couples TRBV20-1 to TRBJ2-3, with 14 bases matching TRBD2. V was pared by 4 bases and J by 10 bases, with 7 bases of the junction left unmatched. The CDR3 totals 14 residues. Germline V gene lookup returns CDR1 DFQATT and CDR2 SNEGSKA (reference sequence). CDR3 loop: CSANHGLAGGAQYF. In nucleotides, the CDR3 is TGCAGTGCTAACCACGGACTAGCGGGAGGCGCGCAGTATTTT.

This clonotype came up many times. The rearrangement joins TRBV4-2 to TRBJ2-2, with a weak D call TRBD1 (5 bases). This CDR3 is built from 18 residues. Trimming stripped 0 bases from V and 0 bases from J, with 14 bases between. CDR1 LGHNA and CDR2 YNFKEQ come from the germline V gene. The chain's CDR3 is CASSQELRRQTNTGELFF. The DNA for the CDR3 is TGTGCCAGCAGCCAAGAGTTGCGCAGACAGACGAACACCGGGGAGCTGTTTTTT.

The table lists this clonotype with many counts. The V and J genes are TRBV9 and TRBJ2-5; D may match TRBD1 or TRBD2 (5 bases each). With 0 bases removed from V and 5 bases from J, the gap between germline ends came to 14 bases. This CDR3 region has 15 residues. CDR1 and CDR2 from the germline V gene are SGDLS and YYNGEE. The CDR3 reads CASSVGVGAEETQYF. In DNA form, the CDR3 reads TGTGCCAGCAGCGTAGGGGTCGGGGCAGAGGAGACCCAGTACTTC.

At least ten counts were recorded for this clonotype. V usage is TRBV20-1 and J usage is TRBJ1-3; D remains unclear. The CDR3 length is 21 residues. Germline V gives CDR1 DFQATT, CDR2 SNEGSKA (reference sequence). V was pared by 2 bases and J by 0 bases, with 29 bases between. This chain's CDR3 is CSARNPNTATTHSFSGNTIYF. In nucleotides, the CDR3 is TGCAGTGCTAGAAATCCGAATACAGCCACCACTCACAGCTTCTCTGGAAACACCATATATTTT.

This clonotype was observed a handful of times. The chain combines TRBV15 with TRBJ1-3, with a possible D match to TRBD1 (5 bases). Per germline, CDR1 LNHNV and CDR2 YYDKDF (reference sequence). This CDR3 spans 15 amino acids. The ends were cut back, 3 bases at V and 1 base at J, with 10 bases in the middle. DNA of the CDR3: TGTGCCACCAGCAGTGGGGCAGCTTCTGGAAACACCATATATTTT. Residues: CATSSGAASGNTIYF.

This clonotype was seen more than once but under ten times. V gene TRBV7-2 combines with J gene TRBJ2-7; D remains ambiguous. The CDR3 covers 14 residues. V gave up 0 bases and J gave up 7 bases, with 13 bases separating them. From germline, CDR1 is SGHTA and CDR2 FQGNSA. The CDR3 region has the DNA TGTGCCAGCAGCTTAGCGATAGGGATAGAAGAGCAGTACTTC. It translates to CASSLAIGIEEQYF. The variable domain in full, completed from reference TRBV7-2 and TRBJ2-7, reads GAGVSQSPSNKVTEKGKDVELRCDPISGHTALYWYRQSLGQGLEFLIYFQGNSAPDKSGLPSDRFSAERTGGSVSTLTIQRTQQEDSAVYLCASSLAIGIEEQYFGPGTRLTVT.

This clonotype was counted at least ten times. The rearrangement links TRBV29-1 to TRBJ1-1; D is unresolved. This CDR3 has 15 amino acids. Germline CDR1 and CDR2: SQVTM and ANQGSEA. V was cut by 1 base and J by 1 base, with 13 bases left in between. The DNA for the CDR3 is TGCAGCGTTGAAGGTACGGTACAGACGAACACTGAAGCTTTCTTT. This sequence encodes CSVEGTVQTNTEAFF.

This clonotype was counted between two and nine times. The V gene is TRBV5-4, the J gene TRBJ2-1; TRBD2 agrees at 8 bases. This CDR3 comprises 15 residues. Germline V CDR1 and CDR2: SGHNT, YYREEE (reference sequence). Trimming removed 1 base from V and 7 bases from J; junction bases left unmatched: 7. The CDR3 region has the DNA TGTGCCAGCAGCTTGTTAACGGGAGGGCCGAATGAGCAGTTCTTC. Residues: CASSLLTGGPNEQFF.

Many counts were recorded for this clonotype. The rearrangement uses TRBV3-1 and TRBJ2-7; D gene uncertain. Trimming pared 6 bases from V and 0 bases from J, leaving 6 bases between. The CDR3 length is 12 residues. Germline loops: CDR1 LGHDT, CDR2 YNNKEL (reference sequence). The CDR3 sequence is CASRSTSYEQYF. CDR3 nucleotides: TGTGCCAGCAGAAGCACCTCCTACGAGCAGTACTTC.

Concerning this clonotype: Being one base from a much bigger clone, this may be a read error. CDR3 protein: CARSQGLSYNEQFF. The DNA of the CDR3 is TGTGCCCGCAGCCAAGGGCTGAGCTACAATGAGCAGTTCTTC. V and J are TRBV3-1 and TRBJ2-1; D unclear. The germline gives CDR1 LGHDT, CDR2 YNNKEL (reference sequence). The CDR3 has 14 amino acids.

This clonotype was seen repeatedly, ten times or more. The V and J genes are TRBV15 and TRBJ1-2, with D perhaps TRBD1 (6 bases). This CDR3 comprises 13 residues. Trimming stripped 5 bases from V and 4 bases from J, with 11 bases between. Germline CDR1 and CDR2: LNHNV and YYDKDF (reference sequence). The CDR3 sequence is CATSSQDSYGYTF. The CDR3 bases are TGTGCCACCAGCTCGCAGGACAGCTATGGCTACACCTTC.

This clonotype was found a few times. The CDR3 region is CASTLGGFQPQHF. The DNA of the CDR3 is TGCGCCAGCACTCTTGGGGGATTTCAACCCCAGCATTTT. The chain couples TRBV10-2 to TRBJ1-5; a weak D match, TRBD1 (5 bases). The CDR3 runs to 13 residues. Germline V gene sequence: CDR1 WSHSY, CDR2 SAAADI. The germline V and J ends were trimmed by 7 bases and 10 bases, with 17 bases remaining between them.

The chain couples TRBV20-1 to TRBJ2-5; 9 bases agree with TRBD1. Unmatched junction bases numbered 9, after V lost 6 bases and J lost 1 base. The CDR3 extends over 15 amino acids. Looked up from germline, CDR1 is DFQATT and CDR2 is SNEGSKA (reference sequence). CDR3 in amino acids: CSAAGTGTIQETQYF. The CDR3 bases are TGCAGTGCGGCCGGGACAGGGACGATCCAAGAGACCCAGTACTTC.

This clonotype has more than one count but fewer than ten. The chain combines TRBV7-9 with TRBJ2-5; 7 bases are a match to TRBD1. V was pared by 7 bases and J by 6 bases, with 5 bases of the junction left unmatched. This CDR3 has 12 amino acids. Per the germline V gene, CDR1 is SEHNR and CDR2 is FQNEAQ (reference sequence). The CDR3 coding sequence is TGTGCCAGCAACAGGGGTGGAAAGACCCAGTACTTC. Amino acid sequence: CASNRGGKTQYF.

The chain is built from TRBV5-5 and TRBJ2-1; perhaps TRBD2 as D (6 bases). The germline gives CDR1 SGHKS, CDR2 YYEKEE (reference sequence). The CDR3 extends over 13 amino acids. With 6 bases removed from V and 7 bases from J, the gap between germline ends came to 14 bases. The CDR3 DNA follows: TGTGCCAGCAATTGGGCGGGGCTGAATGAGCAGTTCTTC. This translates into CASNWAGLNEQFF.

This clonotype was seen a few times. The chain recombines TRBV4-3 with TRBJ2-1; 9 bases align to TRBD2. The CDR3 consists of 17 residues. V was pared by 6 bases and J by 7 bases, with 16 bases of the junction left unmatched. CDR1 and CDR2 from the germline V gene are LGHNA and YSLEER. The CDR3 here is CASSPTYTSGLRNEQFF. In nucleotides, the CDR3 is TGCGCCAGCAGTCCTACCTATACTAGCGGGTTGAGGAATGAGCAGTTCTTC.